A single sample is the source of the 3 T cell receptor beta chains below, sequenced in a study of human T cells and chemical hapten exposure. Sample time point: patch test 2, 6 weeks after DPC sensitization. The sample's treatment: therapeutic diphenylcyclopropenone sensitization with weekly scalp DPC. TCRdb re-derived calls from the RACE reads in MiXCR, one entry per CDR3 protein. The sample comprises fewer than 85,000 distinct CDR3 sequences, roughly 10% of which are singletons, and about 2.3% rests with the top ten. Source: whole blood, taken in connection with sensitization to the hapten diphenylcyclopropenone (DPC). Every receptor here comes from a woman under 40 with alopecia areata. Some clones in this sample may be carry-over from other donors' samples.

This clonotype was counted ten times or more. The chain couples TRBV3-1 to TRBJ1-6; no firm D call. This CDR3 contains 13 residues. V lost 10 bases and J 1 base, leaving 8 bases between the germline ends. CDR1 and CDR2 (germline): LGHDT, YNNKEL (reference sequence). CDR3 in DNA: TGTGCCACCGCGGGGTCCTATAATTCACCCCTCCACTTT. Its protein product is CATAGSYNSPLHF.

This clonotype appeared many times. The V and J genes are TRBV20-1 and TRBJ2-3; possible D gene TRBD2, 6 bases. Trimming pared 6 bases from V and 2 bases from J, leaving 9 bases between. The CDR3 extends over 12 amino acids. Germline V gives CDR1 DFQATT, CDR2 SNEGSKA (reference sequence). CDR3 in amino acids: CSACGITDTQYF. CDR3 coding DNA: TGCAGTGCGTGCGGGATCACAGATACGCAGTATTTT.

V gene TRBV30 combines with J gene TRBJ2-1; 9 bases fit TRBD2. The V gene's germline CDR1 is GTSNPN and CDR2 SVGIG (reference sequence). This CDR3 has 16 residues. The V gene end was trimmed by 1 base and the J gene end by 0 bases; junction bases not matched to a gene: 4. The chain's CDR3 is CAWSGLAGNSYNEQFF. The CDR3 DNA reads as TGTGCCTGGAGTGGGCTAGCGGGAAACTCCTACAATGAGCAGTTCTTC.